This T cell receptor beta chain was documented in a study of T cells expressing NK-cell markers. The CDR3 runs 15 residues. Following a re-call of the 5' RACE reads, TCRdb has one entry per CDR3 protein and lacks DNA. Its clone listing holds 300,000 to 450,000 distinct CDR3 sequences. V is TRBV12-3 or TRBV12-4 and J is TRBJ2-1. Source material: blood T cells: a sorted CD56 or NKG2C T cell subset, CD4+ or CD8+ T cells, or bulk PBMC T cells (not recorded which). The TCR originated in a man between 18 and 69 years old in good health. This CDR3 reads CASSLAGGTYNEQFF.